Presented here are 22 T cell receptor beta chains from one specimen sequenced in a study of blood T cell repertoires in COVID-19. Some clones are missing from TCRdb's copy, which holds only in-frame ones; the method was immunoSEQ multiplex PCR. The top ten hold 5% to 5.5% of the sample, which has 60,000 to 65,000 clones, roughly 76% seen once. The sequencing sample was made of peripheral blood. These receptors all come from a human donor in a cohort sampled during active COVID-19.

The rearrangement joins TRBV7-9 to TRBJ2-1; 10 positions match TRBD2. CDR3 size: 15 residues. The germline gives CDR1 SEHNR, CDR2 FQNEAQ (reference sequence). V dropped 6 bases and J dropped 3; count of bases not matched to a gene: 5. Written as DNA, the CDR3 is TGTGCCAGCAGTCGTAGCGGGGGGAACTACAATGAGCAGTTCTTC. Translating it yields CASSRSGGNYNEQFF.

This sequence joins TRBV5-4 and TRBJ2-5; the D gene is possibly TRBD2 (5 bases). This CDR3 comprises 16 residues. With 0 bases removed from V and 1 base from J, the gap between germline ends came to 13 bases. The germline V gene encodes CDR1 SGHNT and CDR2 YYREEE (reference sequence). CDR3 amino acids: CASSLGLFNPQETQYF. The DNA for the CDR3 is TGTGCCAGCAGCTTGGGACTATTCAACCCCCAAGAGACCCAGTACTTC.

The rearrangement links TRBV7-6 to TRBJ2-3, with D tentatively TRBD1 (5 bases). This CDR3 is built from 15 residues. V shed 0 bases and J shed 4 bases, with 11 bases lying between them. Per germline, CDR1 SGHVS and CDR2 FNYEAQ. The CDR3 reads CASSLAMGLSDTQYF. In nucleotides, the CDR3 is TGTGCCAGCAGCTTAGCGATGGGGCTCTCAGATACGCAGTATTTT.

The chain couples TRBV5-4 to TRBJ2-3; a possible D gene is TRBD2 (7 bases). The germline V gene has CDR1 SGHNT and CDR2 YYREEE (reference sequence). This CDR3 is built from 17 residues. V was shortened by 1 base and J by 4 bases, with 19 bases between the two germline ends. Here the CDR3 DNA reads TGTGCCAGCAGCTTGCCTTCGATGGGGGGGGCCCCAGATACGCAGTATTTT. Translating gives CASSLPSMGGAPDTQYF. Filled out from reference TRBV5-4 and TRBJ2-3, the complete variable domain reads ETGVTQSPTHLIKTRGQQVTLRCSSQSGHNTVSWYQQALGQGPQFIFQYYREEENGRGNFPPRFSGLQFPNYSSELNVNALELDDSALYLCASSLPSMGGAPDTQYFGPGTRLTVL.

Sample share makes this clone medium-sized. The chain uses TRBV30 and TRBJ1-1; TRBD1 agrees at 7 bases. The CDR3 is 15 residues long. Germline V gives CDR1 GTSNPN, CDR2 SVGIG (reference sequence). V dropped 1 base and J dropped 1; count of bases not matched to a gene: 6. This CDR3 reads CAWSAPTGRNTEAFF. DNA for the CDR3: TGTGCCTGGAGTGCCCCGACAGGGCGGAACACTGAAGCTTTCTTT.

In this sample, this clone turned up once. This chain uses TRBV21-1 with TRBJ2-4; TRBD1, the D gene given by the table, was not confirmed from the DNA. TRBV21-1 is deemed a pseudogene. The CDR3 is 17 amino acids. Here the CDR3 reads CASSKGPQWTAARIQYF. The DNA of the CDR3 is TGTGCCAGCAGCAAAGGTCCACAATGGACAGCCGCGAGGATTCAGTACTTC.

The J gene is TRBJ2-2, the V gene TRBV5-6; TRBD2 matches at 10 bases. From germline, CDR1 is SGHDT and CDR2 YYEEEE. V lost 1 base, J lost 6 bases, and 9 bases stayed unmatched. This CDR3 spans 17 amino acids. Written as DNA, the CDR3 is TGTGCCAGCAGCTTGCTAAGTCTAGCGGGGGTGGCCGGGGAGCTGTTTTTT. Its translation is CASSLLSLAGVAGELFF.

The CDR3 spells CASSEAVTGHNEQFF. The CDR3 DNA is TGTGCCAGCAGTGAAGCGGTGACAGGCCACAATGAGCAGTTCTTC. The chain uses TRBV6-1 and TRBJ2-1; possible D gene TRBD1, 6 bases. This CDR3 contains 15 residues. Germline values: CDR1 MNHNS, CDR2 SASEGT. Trimming stripped 0 bases from V and 5 bases from J, with 11 bases between.

The V and J genes are TRBV21-1 and TRBJ2-1; TRBD2, as called in the table, went unchecked against the DNA. TRBV21-1 is given as a pseudogene. The CDR3 runs 16 residues. The CDR3 DNA reads TGTGCCAGCACAATCCCTAGGGGTAGTAGCGGGGGCGTGCAGTTCTTC. This translates into CASTIPRGSSGGVQFF.

The rearrangement links TRBV21-1 to TRBJ2-2; whether TRBD2, the table's D call, matches the DNA was not checked. TRBV21-1 is an annotated pseudogene. The CDR3 sequence is 18 residues long. This CDR3 reads CASSPALPPGGDTGELFF. CDR3 coding DNA: TGTGCCAGCAGCCCCGCTCTCCCACCCGGGGGAGACACCGGGGAGCTGTTTTTT.

This clone was counted a few times. V and J are TRBV30 and TRBJ1-6; tentative D call: TRBD1 (5 bases). Trimming removed 3 bases at V and 10 bases at J, with 16 bases between. Germline V gene lookup returns CDR1 GTSNPN and CDR2 SVGIG (reference sequence). The CDR3 has 14 amino acids. The CDR3 nucleotides read TGTGCCTGGAGACGACCGCTCCGGGGGTCACCCCTCCACTTT. Translation gives CAWRRPLRGSPLHF.

This clone showed up just once. The chain joins TRBV10-1 to TRBJ1-1, with 9 bases identical to TRBD1. V lost 8 bases to trimming and J lost 0 bases; unmatched junction nucleotides: 10. The CDR3 sequence is 16 residues long. Germline V gives CDR1 WNHNN, CDR2 SYGVQD (reference sequence). This CDR3 is CASPSGTGRVNTEAFF. CDR3 sequence (DNA): TGCGCCAGCCCATCCGGGACAGGGCGAGTGAACACTGAAGCTTTCTTT.

The chain couples TRBV15 to TRBJ2-3; possibly TRBD2 for D (5 bases). V was clipped by 4 bases and J by 1 base, with 12 bases between them. Germline V lookup: CDR1 LNHNV, CDR2 YYDKDF (reference sequence). The CDR3 sequence is 15 residues long. Here the CDR3 DNA reads TGTGCCACCAGCAAACGGGGTGGTGGCACAGATACGCAGTATTTT. Amino acids: CATSKRGGGTDTQYF.

The chain employs TRBV15 and TRBJ2-2, with TRBD2 identical over 10 bases. In germline, CDR1 is LNHNV, CDR2 YYDKDF (reference sequence). Germline trimming cut 0 bases from V and 2 bases from J; bases unmatched to any gene: 9. CDR3 size: 19 residues. CDR3 nucleotides: TGTGCCACCAGCAGAGATGAGGGTAGCGGGGGGTTCAACACCGGGGAGCTGTTTTTT. Translation: CATSRDEGSGGFNTGELFF.

The chain is built from TRBV9 and TRBJ2-1, with 9 bases aligning to TRBD1. CDR3 size: 17 residues. CDR1 is SGDLS, CDR2 YYNGEE, per germline. V shed 2 bases and J 9 bases; nucleotides not matched to a gene: 15. Here the CDR3 reads CASSVRDRGVSSAEQFF. The CDR3 DNA follows: TGTGCCAGCAGCGTTAGAGACAGGGGGGTCAGTTCGGCTGAGCAGTTCTTC.

This sequence joins TRBV3-1 (or the pseudogene TRBV3-2) and TRBJ2-3; a weak D match, TRBD2 (5 bases). The CDR3 spans 14 residues. Germline V gives CDR1 LGHDT, CDR2 YNNKEL (reference sequence). V lost 3 bases to trimming and J lost 3 bases, with 10 bases between them. The CDR3 DNA follows: TGTGCCAGCAGCCAGGGTCGGGGAACAGATACGCAGTATTTT. Protein sequence: CASSQGRGTDTQYF.

The chain employs TRBV12-3 or TRBV12-4 and TRBJ2-1; D gene ambiguous. The CDR3 runs to 12 residues. The V end was cut by 6 bases, the J end by 9 bases, with 12 bases between. DNA of the CDR3: TGTGCCAGCAGCTTGTCTCTCGGTGAGCAGTTCTTC. Translation: CASSLSLGEQFF.

The CDR3 here is CASSLGGAARWTEAFF. CDR3 coding DNA: TGTGCCAGCAGTTTAGGCGGGGCCGCGAGGTGGACTGAAGCTTTCTTT. The J gene is TRBJ1-1, the V gene TRBV28, with D perhaps matching TRBD1 (5 bases). Germline CDR1 reads MDHEN; CDR2 reads SYDVKM. The CDR3 sequence is 16 residues long. Trimming stripped 2 bases from V and 5 bases from J, with 18 bases between.

This clone was observed once. CDR3 residues: CASSYSHNQPQHF. In DNA, the CDR3 is TGTGCCAGCAGTTACTCACACAATCAGCCCCAGCATTTT. The rearrangement joins TRBV6-5 to TRBJ1-5; D remains unclear. V was cut by 0 bases and J by 3 bases, with 3 bases left in between. Germline-derived CDR1 and CDR2 are MNHEY and SVGAGI. This CDR3 spans 13 amino acids.

This clone showed up just once. This chain joins TRBV12-5 and TRBJ2-2; 9 positions match TRBD1. Looked up from germline, CDR1 is LGHNT and CDR2 is FRNRAP. This CDR3 is built from 18 residues. V lost 6 bases to trimming and J lost 5 bases; unmatched junction nucleotides: 16. CDR3 coding DNA: TGTGCTAGTGGGTCCGAACATACCGGGACAGGGTTAACCGGGGAGCTGTTTTTT. Residues: CASGSEHTGTGLTGELFF.

This chain joins TRBV5-1 and TRBJ1-1; no clear D. Germline values: CDR1 SGHRS, CDR2 YFSETQ. The CDR3 is 14 residues long. The V and J ends lost 4 bases and 1 base respectively, with 11 bases between them. This chain's CDR3 is CASSPLLANTEAFF. CDR3 in DNA: TGCGCCAGCAGCCCCTTGCTAGCGAACACTGAAGCTTTCTTT. The entire variable domain, with the rest obtained from reference TRBV5-1 and TRBJ1-1, is as follows: KAGVTQTPRYLIKTRGQQVTLSCSPISGHRSVSWYQQTPGQGLQFLFEYFSETQRNKGNFPGRFSGRQFSNSRSEMNVSTLELGDSALYLCASSPLLANTEAFFGQGTRLTVV.

A few counts support this clone. The chain recombines TRBV19 with TRBJ1-2, with TRBD1 identical over 8 bases. V lost 5 bases to trimming and J lost 8 bases; unmatched junction nucleotides: 10. CDR1 is LNHDA, CDR2 SQIVND, per germline (reference sequence). The CDR3 loop spans 14 amino acids. The CDR3 protein is CASSVRDRRGGYTF. As DNA, the CDR3 is TGTGCCAGTAGTGTCCGGGACAGGAGGGGAGGCTACACCTTC.